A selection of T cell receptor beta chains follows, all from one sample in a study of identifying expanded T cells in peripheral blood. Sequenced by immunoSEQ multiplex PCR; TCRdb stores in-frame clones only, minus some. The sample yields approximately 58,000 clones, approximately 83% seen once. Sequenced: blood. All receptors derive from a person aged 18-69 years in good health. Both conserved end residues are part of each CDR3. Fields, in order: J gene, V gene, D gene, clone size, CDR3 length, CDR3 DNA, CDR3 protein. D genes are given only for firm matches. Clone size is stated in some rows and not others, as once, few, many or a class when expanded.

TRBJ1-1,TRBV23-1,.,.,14,TGCGCCAGCAGTCAATCTCCAGGGGTCACTGAAGCTTTCTTT,CASSQSPGVTEAFF
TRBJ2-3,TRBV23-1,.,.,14,TGCGCCAGCAGTCAATCCCCTTGCACAGATACGCAGTATTTT,CASSQSPCTDTQYF
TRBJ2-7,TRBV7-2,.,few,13,TGTGCCAGCAACCACCGACGGGGTTACGAGCAGTACTTC,CASNHRRGYEQYF
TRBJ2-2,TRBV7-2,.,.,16,TGTGCCAGCAGCTCCCTCCCTAAAAGCGGAAACGGGGAGCTGTTTTTT,CASSSLPKSGNGELFF
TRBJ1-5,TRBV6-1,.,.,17,TGTGCCAGCAGTGCCCCGCGGGGACATATGAACAATCAGCCCCAGCATTTT,CASSAPRGHMNNQPQHF
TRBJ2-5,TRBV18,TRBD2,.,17,TGTGCCAGCTCACCATTAGCTGAGACTAGCGGCAAAGAGACCCAGTACTTC,CASSPLAETSGKETQYF
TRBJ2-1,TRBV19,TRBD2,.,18,TGTGCCAGTAGTATAAATAAAGTGAGACTAGCGGGAGGTCTTGAGCAGTTCTTC,CASSINKVRLAGGLEQFF
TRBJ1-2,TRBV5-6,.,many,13,TGTGCCAGCAGGGCCTCCGGAGGGGATGGCTACACCTTC,CASRASGGDGYTF
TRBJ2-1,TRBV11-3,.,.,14,TGTGCCAGCAGCCTCACTGGGGGCGCCCATGAGCAGTTCTTC,CASSLTGGAHEQFF
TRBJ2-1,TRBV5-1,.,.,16,TGCGCCAGCAGCCGGAGACTCTCGAGCTCCTACAATGAGCAGTTCTTC,CASSRRLSSSYNEQFF
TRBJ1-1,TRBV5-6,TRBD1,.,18,TGTGCCAGCAGCGCATCATGGGGGACAGAGAAAATGAACACTGAAGCTTTCTTT,CASSASWGTEKMNTEAFF
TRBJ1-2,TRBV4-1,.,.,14,TGCGCCAGCAGCCCCCAGGGACGGTACTATGGCTACACCTTC,CASSPQGRYYGYTF
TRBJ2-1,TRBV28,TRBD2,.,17,TGTGCCAGCAGAATTTCAAGAGGGAGGGGCTCCTACAATGAGCAGTTCTTC,CASRISRGRGSYNEQFF
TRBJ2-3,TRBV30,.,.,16,TGTGCCTGGAGTGTACTATGGGGGAAACGAACAGATACGCAGTATTTT,CAWSVLWGKRTDTQYF